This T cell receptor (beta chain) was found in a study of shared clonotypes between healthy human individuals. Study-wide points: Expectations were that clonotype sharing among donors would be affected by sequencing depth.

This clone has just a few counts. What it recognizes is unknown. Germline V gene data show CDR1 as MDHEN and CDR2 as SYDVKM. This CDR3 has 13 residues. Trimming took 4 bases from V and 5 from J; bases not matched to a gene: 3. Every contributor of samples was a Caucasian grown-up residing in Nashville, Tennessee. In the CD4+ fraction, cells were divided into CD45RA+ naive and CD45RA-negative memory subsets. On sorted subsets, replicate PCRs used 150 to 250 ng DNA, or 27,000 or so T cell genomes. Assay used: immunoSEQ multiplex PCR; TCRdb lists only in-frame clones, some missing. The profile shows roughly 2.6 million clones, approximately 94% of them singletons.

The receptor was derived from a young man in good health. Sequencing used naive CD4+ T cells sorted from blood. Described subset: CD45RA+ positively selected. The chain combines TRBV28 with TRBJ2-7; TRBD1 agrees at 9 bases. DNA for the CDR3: TGTGCCAGCAGTTACAGGGGGCTTAACGAGCAGTACTTC. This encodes CASSYRGLNEQYF.